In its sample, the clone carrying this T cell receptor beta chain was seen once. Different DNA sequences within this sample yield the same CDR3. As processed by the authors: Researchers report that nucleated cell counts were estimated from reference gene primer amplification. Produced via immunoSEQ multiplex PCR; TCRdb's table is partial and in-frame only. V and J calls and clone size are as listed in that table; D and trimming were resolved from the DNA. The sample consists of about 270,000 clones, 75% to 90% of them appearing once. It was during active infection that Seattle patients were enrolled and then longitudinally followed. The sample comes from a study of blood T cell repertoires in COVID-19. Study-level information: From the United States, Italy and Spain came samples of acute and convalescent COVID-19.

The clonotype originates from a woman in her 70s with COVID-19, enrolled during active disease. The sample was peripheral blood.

The CDR3 loop is CASSIRGALGTEAFF. The CDR3 region has the DNA TGTGCCAGTAGTATTCGGGGGGCGTTGGGCACTGAAGCTTTCTTT. The chain joins TRBV19 to TRBJ1-1; the D gene is possibly TRBD1 (6 bases). CDR1 and CDR2 from the germline V gene are LNHDA and SQIVND (reference sequence). Trimming pared 3 bases from V and 4 bases from J, leaving 15 bases between. The CDR3 length is 15 residues.